The text below deals with one TCR beta chain. Its antigen remains unknown. Isolation of PBMCs gave at least 6 million cells per sample. This entry comes from a study of blood T cells in healthy people across ages. Study findings and constraints: Investigators treated diversity estimates from one million T cells as underestimates.

A sample-barcoded 5' primer and a J-beta primer mix were used in a second PCR of roughly 7 to 11 cycles. Each CDR3 protein gets one entry after TCRdb re-called the 5' RACE reads with MiXCR. This sample has roughly 570,000 distinct CDR3 sequences, with 25% to 30% found just once. The CDR3 runs to 17 residues. Germline V lookup: CDR1 SEHNR, CDR2 FQNEAQ (reference sequence). The trim removed 3 bases at V and 8 bases at J, leaving 11 bases unmatched. The sequenced sample was blood. J is TRBJ2-1 and V is TRBV7-9, with 12 bases lining up with TRBD2. The TCR was taken from a woman in her 70s in good health. The CDR3: CASSFSSLAGGPHEQFF. Here the CDR3 DNA reads TGTGCCAGCAGCTTCTCCTCTCTAGCGGGGGGGCCGCATGAGCAGTTCTTC. Filled out from reference TRBV7-9 and TRBJ2-1, the complete variable domain reads DTGVSQNPRHKITKRGQNVTFRCDPISEHNRLYWYRQTLGQGPEFLTYFQNEAQLEKSRLLSDRFSAERPKGSFSTLEIQRTEQGDSAMYLCASSFSSLAGGPHEQFFGPGTRLTVL.